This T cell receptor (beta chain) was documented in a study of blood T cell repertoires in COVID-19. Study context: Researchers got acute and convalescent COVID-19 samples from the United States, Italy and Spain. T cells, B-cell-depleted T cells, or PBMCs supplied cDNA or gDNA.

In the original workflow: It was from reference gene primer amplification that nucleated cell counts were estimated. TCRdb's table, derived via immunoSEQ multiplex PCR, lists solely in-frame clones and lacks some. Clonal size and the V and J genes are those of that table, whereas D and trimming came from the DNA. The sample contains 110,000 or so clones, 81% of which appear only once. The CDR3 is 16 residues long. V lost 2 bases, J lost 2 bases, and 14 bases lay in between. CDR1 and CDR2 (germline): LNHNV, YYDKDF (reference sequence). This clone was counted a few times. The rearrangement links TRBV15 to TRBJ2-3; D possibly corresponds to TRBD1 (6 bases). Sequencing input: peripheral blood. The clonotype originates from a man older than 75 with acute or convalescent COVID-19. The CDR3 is CATSRRQGLVTDTQYF. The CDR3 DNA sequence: TGTGCCACCAGCAGACGCCAGGGGCTAGTCACAGATACGCAGTATTTT. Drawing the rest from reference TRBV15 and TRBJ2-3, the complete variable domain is DAMVIQNPRYQVTQFGKPVTLSCSQTLNHNVMYWYQQKSSQAPKLLFHYYDKDFNNEADTPDNFQSRRPNTSFCFLDIRSPGLGDTAMYLCATSRRQGLVTDTQYFGPGTRLTVL.